The clone carrying this T cell receptor (beta chain) appeared a single time. Patients from Seattle were sampled longitudinally, starting during active infection. The data originate from a study of blood T cell repertoires in COVID-19. Overall study: COVID-19 samples, acute and convalescent, were from the United States, Italy and Spain. T cells, B-cell-depleted T cells, or PBMCs supplied cDNA or gDNA.

V lost 6 bases, J lost 7 bases, and 17 bases lay in between. Germline CDR1 reads SGDLS; CDR2 reads YYNGEE. The CDR3 spans 14 residues. In the study's own analysis: Researchers report that nucleated cell counts were estimated from reference gene primer amplification. Generated by immunoSEQ multiplex PCR, the TCRdb table keeps only in-frame clones and is missing some. Clone size and the V and J calls come from that table; the DNA yielded D and trimming. The table shows approximately 250,000 clones, with almost 85% occurring only once. This chain links TRBV9 with TRBJ2-1, with TRBD2 as a possible D gene (6 bases). What was sequenced was peripheral blood. This receptor was taken from a man aged 45-65 years with COVID-19, enrolled during active disease. The CDR3 coding sequence is TGTGCCAGCAACGGGGGAGCCTACAGGAATGAGCAGTTCTTC. It encodes CASNGGAYRNEQFF.